This paragraph covers one T cell receptor (beta chain) sequence. Germline V CDR1 and CDR2: MNHEY, SVGAGI. J lost 0 bases, V lost 6 bases, and 5 bases had no gene match. This CDR3 is built from 14 residues. The sample comes from a study of blood T cell repertoires in COVID-19. Sequenced by immunoSEQ multiplex PCR; TCRdb stores in-frame clones only, minus some. Among 80,000 to 100,000 clones listed, under 80% were seen once. Input material: peripheral blood. The receptor comes from a man between 65 and 85 years old with COVID-19, enrolled during active disease. The chain combines TRBV6-5 with TRBJ2-7; TRBD2 matches 7 bases. The CDR3 coding sequence is TGTGCCAGCAGGAATAGCGGGTACTCCTACGAGCAGTACTTC. It codes for CASRNSGYSYEQYF.